This entry features one T cell receptor (beta chain) sequence. Original analysis: How many nucleated cells were present was estimated from reference gene primer amplification. Some clones are missing from TCRdb's copy, which holds only in-frame ones; the method was immunoSEQ multiplex PCR. V and J calls and clone size come straight from that table; D and trimming were deduced from the DNA. The sample has 450,000 or so clones, about 92% seen once. The sample is drawn from a study of blood T cell repertoires in COVID-19. Study background: Sources were T cells, B-cell-depleted T cells, or PBMCs; the material itself was cDNA or gDNA.

The CDR3 spans 13 residues. V lost 7 bases and J lost 7, with 19 bases in between. Per the germline V gene, CDR1 is SQVTM and CDR2 is ANQGSEA. This clonotype originated in a young man who had recovered from COVID-19. The gene calls are TRBV29-1 and TRBJ1-2; D unclear. The sample taken for sequencing was PBMCs or T cells enriched from blood (not recorded which). This chain's CDR3 is CSAAMRLSVGYTF. CDR3 sequence (DNA): TGCAGCGCGGCCATGCGGCTATCGGTTGGCTACACCTTC.